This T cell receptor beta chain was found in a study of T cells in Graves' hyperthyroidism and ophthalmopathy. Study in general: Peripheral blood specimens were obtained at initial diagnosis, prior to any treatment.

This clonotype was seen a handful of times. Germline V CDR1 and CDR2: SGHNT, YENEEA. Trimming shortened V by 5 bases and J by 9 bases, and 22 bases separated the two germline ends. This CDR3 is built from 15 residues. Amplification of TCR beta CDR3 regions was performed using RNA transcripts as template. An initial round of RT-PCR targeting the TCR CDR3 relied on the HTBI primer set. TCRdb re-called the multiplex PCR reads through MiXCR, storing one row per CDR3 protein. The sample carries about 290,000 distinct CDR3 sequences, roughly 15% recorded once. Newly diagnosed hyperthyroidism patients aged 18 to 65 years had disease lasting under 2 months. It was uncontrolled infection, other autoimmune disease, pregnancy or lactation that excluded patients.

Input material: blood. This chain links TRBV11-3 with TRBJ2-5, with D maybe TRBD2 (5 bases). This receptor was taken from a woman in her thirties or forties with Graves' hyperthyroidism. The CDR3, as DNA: TGTGCCAGCAGCCCTCGTCGGGGTTTGGTGGAGGCCCAGTACTTC. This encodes CASSPRRGLVEAQYF.